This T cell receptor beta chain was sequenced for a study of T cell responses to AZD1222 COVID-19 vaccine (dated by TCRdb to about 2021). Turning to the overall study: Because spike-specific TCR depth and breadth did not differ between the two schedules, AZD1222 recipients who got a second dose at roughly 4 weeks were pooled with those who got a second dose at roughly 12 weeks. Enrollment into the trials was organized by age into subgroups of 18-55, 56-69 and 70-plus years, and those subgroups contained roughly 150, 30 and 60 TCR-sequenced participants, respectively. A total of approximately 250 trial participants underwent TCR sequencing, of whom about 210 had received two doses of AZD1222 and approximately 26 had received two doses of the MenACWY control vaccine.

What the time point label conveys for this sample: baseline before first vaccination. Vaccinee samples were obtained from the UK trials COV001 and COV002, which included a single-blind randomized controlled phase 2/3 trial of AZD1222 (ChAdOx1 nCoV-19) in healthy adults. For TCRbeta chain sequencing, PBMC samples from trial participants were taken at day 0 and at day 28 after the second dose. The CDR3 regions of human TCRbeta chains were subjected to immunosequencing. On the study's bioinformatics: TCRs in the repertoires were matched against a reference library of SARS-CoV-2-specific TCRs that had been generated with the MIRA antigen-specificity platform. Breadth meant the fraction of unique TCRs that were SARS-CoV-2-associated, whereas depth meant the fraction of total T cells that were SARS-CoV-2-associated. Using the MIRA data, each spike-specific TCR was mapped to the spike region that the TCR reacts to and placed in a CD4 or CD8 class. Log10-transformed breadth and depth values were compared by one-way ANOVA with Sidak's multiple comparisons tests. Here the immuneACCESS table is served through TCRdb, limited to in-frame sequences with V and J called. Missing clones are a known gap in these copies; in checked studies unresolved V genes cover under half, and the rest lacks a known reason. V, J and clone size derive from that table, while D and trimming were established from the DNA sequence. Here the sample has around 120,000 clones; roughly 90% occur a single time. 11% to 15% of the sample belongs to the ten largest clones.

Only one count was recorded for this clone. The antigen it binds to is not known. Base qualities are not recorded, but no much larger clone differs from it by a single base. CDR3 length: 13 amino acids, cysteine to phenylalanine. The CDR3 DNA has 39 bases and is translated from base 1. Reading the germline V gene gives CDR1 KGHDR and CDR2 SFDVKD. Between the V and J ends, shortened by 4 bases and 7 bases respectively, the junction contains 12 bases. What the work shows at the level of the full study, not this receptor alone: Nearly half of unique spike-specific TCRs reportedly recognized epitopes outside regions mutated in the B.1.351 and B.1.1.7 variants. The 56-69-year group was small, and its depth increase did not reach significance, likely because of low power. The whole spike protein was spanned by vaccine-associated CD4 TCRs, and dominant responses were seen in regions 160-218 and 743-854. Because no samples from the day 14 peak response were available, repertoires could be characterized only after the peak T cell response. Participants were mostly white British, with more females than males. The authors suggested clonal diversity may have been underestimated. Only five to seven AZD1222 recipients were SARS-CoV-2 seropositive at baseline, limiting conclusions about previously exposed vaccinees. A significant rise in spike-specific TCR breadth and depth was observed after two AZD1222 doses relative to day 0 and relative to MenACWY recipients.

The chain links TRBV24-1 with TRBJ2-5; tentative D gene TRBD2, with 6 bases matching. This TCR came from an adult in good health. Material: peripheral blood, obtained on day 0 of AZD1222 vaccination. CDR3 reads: CATSDPTRGTQYF. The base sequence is TGTGCCACCAGTGACCCGACTAGGGGGACCCAGTACTTC.